This T cell receptor (beta chain) was captured by sequencing in a study of blood T cell repertoires in COVID-19. In the study overall: PBMCs, B-cell-depleted T cells, or T cells provided the cDNA or gDNA that made up the material.

Seattle patients were enrolled while actively infected and followed longitudinally. CDR3 length equals 15 residues. Trimming removed 1 base at V and 2 bases at J, with 9 bases between. CDR1 and CDR2 (germline): WNHNN, SYGVQD (reference sequence). Original processing methods: Amplification with reference gene primers provided the estimates of nucleated cell counts. Method: immunoSEQ multiplex PCR; TCRdb's copy keeps in-frame clones and lacks some. V, J and clone size are those of that table, while D and trimming were read from the DNA. The sample gives about 170,000 clones, about 90% of which show up once; 11% is in the top ten.

The receptor comes from a woman aged 55-69 years with COVID-19, enrolled during active disease. The rearrangement links TRBV10-1 to TRBJ1-5, with D hard to call. The sequenced material came from peripheral blood. The CDR3 DNA sequence: TGCGCCAGCAGTGAGTTAACCGGGGGCAATCAGCCCCAGCATTTT. Residues: CASSELTGGNQPQHF.